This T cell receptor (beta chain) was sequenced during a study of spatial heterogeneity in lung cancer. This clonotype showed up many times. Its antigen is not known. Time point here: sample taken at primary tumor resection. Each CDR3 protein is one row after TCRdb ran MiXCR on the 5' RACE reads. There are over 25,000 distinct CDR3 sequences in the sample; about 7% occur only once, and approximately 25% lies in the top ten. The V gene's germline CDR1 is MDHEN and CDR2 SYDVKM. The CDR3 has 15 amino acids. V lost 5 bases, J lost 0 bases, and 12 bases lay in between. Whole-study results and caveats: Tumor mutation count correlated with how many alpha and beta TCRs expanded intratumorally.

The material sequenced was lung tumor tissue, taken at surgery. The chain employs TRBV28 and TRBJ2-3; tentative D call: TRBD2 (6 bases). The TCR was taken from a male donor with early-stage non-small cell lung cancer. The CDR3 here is CASSPASVSTDTQYF. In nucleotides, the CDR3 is TGTGCCAGCAGTCCGGCTAGCGTTAGCACAGATACGCAGTATTTT.